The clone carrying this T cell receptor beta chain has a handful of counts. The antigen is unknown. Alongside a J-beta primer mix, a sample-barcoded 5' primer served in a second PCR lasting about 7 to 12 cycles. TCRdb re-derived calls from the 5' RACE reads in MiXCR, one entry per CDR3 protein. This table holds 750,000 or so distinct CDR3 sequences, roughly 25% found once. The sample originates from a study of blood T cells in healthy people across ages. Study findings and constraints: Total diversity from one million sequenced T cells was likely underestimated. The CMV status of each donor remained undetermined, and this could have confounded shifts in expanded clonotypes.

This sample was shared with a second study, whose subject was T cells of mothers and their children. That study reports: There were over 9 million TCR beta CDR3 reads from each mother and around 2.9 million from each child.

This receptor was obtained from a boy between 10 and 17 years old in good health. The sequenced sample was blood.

In DNA form, the CDR3 reads TGTGCCAGCAGCTTGTCGCTAGCGGCACGCGGTAATGAGCAGTTCTTC. Protein product: CASSLSLAARGNEQFF. This rearrangement joins TRBV3-1 to TRBJ2-5; 7 bases align to TRBD2. The end of the DNA aligns better with TRBJ2-1, so the J call may be wrong. Germline V gives CDR1 LGHDT, CDR2 YNNKEL (reference sequence). This CDR3 contains 16 residues.